This entry is about one T cell receptor (beta chain). The data are from a study of blood T cell repertoires in COVID-19. Libraries were prepared by immunoSEQ multiplex PCR; TCRdb keeps only in-frame clonotypes and omits some of them. Here the sample spans 95,000 to 150,000 clones, about 90% being singletons. CDR3 length: 13 amino acids. Trimming removed 3 bases from V and 4 bases from J; junction bases left unmatched: 1. Looked up from germline, CDR1 is MNHEY and CDR2 is SMNVEV (reference sequence). The rearrangement uses TRBV27 and TRBJ2-7, with TRBD1 identical over 9 bases. The sample consisted of peripheral blood. The source is a woman in her sixties or seventies with COVID-19, enrolled during active disease. The CDR3 region is CASSFGTGYEQYF. The CDR3 nucleotides read TGTGCCAGCAGTTTCGGGACAGGGTACGAGCAGTACTTC.